This TCR beta chain was sequenced during a study of a mutant IDH1 vaccine in newly diagnosed glioma. Turning to the study itself: The therapy given earlier, which was standard therapy, consisted of radiotherapy, temozolomide, or both, and most of the patients received both. Study-wide results and limits: Immune responses induced by vaccination arose in approximately 93% of the patients.

In the case of this clone: What it recognizes is unknown.

This CDR3 contains 12 residues. V gave up 3 bases and J gave up 7 bases, with 7 bases separating them. Germline V CDR1 and CDR2: SGDLS, YYNGEE. The data were produced by immunoSEQ multiplex PCR, yet TCRdb's version contains in-frame clones alone and is incomplete. The table lists under 80,000 clones, roughly 85% of them singletons, with 2.9% in the top ten. Indicated time point: baseline, week 1 (first vaccination visit). Treatment here: pre-vaccination baseline after standard-of-care therapy. New WHO grade 3 or 4 astrocytomas that were IDH1-mutant and ATRX-lost occurred in the donors. The sample in question was PBMCs, obtained from a glioma patient treated with radiotherapy, temozolomide or both. The TCR was taken from a man aged 30 to 45 with glioma. This chain connects TRBV9 to TRBJ2-2; possible D gene TRBD2, 6 bases. The CDR3 here is CASSAAGGELFF. The CDR3 DNA reads as TGTGCCAGCAGCGCAGCGGGCGGGGAGCTGTTTTTT.